This T cell receptor (beta chain) was sequenced during a study of CXCR3-negative and CXCR3-positive naive CD8 T cells. The libraries of TRB cDNA were prepared using 5' RACE with UMI labels. TCRdb reprocessed the 5' RACE reads and stores each CDR3 protein as one record, lacking DNA. The sample table sets out roughly 39,000 distinct CDR3 sequences. Per the germline V gene, CDR1 is SGHTA and CDR2 is FQGTGA. The CDR3 consists of 14 residues. The V gene is TRBV7-3, the J gene TRBJ2-7; no DNA is available, so the TRBD2 call from TCRdb remains unchecked. The TCR sequence derives from a human donor in good health. Some clones in this sample may be carry-over from other donors' samples. The sample consisted of memory CD8+ T cells from blood. CDR3: CASSAGSGGYEQYF.